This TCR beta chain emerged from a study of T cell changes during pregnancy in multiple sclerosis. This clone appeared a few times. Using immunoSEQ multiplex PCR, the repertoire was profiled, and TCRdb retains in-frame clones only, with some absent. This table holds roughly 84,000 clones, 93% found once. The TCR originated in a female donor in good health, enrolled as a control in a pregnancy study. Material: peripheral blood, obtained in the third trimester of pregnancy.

The CDR3 sequence is CASSRTGVNTEAFF. The CDR3 bases are TGTGCCAGCAGTCGTACAGGGGTAAACACTGAAGCTTTCTTT. The chain has TRBV28 and TRBJ1-1, with TRBD1 identical over 7 bases. The CDR3 length is 14 residues. Germline trimming cut 5 bases from V and 2 bases from J; bases unmatched to any gene: 5. Germline assignment: CDR1 MDHEN and CDR2 SYDVKM.